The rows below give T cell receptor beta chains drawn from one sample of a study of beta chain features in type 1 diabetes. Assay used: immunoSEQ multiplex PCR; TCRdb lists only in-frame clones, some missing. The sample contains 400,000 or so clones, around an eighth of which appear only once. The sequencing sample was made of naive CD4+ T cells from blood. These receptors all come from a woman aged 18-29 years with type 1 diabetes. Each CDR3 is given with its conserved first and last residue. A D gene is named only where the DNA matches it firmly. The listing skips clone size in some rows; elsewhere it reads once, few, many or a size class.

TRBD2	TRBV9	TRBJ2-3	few	CASSVASGASTDTQYF	TGTGCCAGCAGCGTAGCTAGCGGGGCTAGCACAGATACGCAGTATTTT
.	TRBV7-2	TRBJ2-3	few	CASSLVAEGTDTQYF	TGTGCCAGCAGCTTAGTGGCCGAAGGCACAGATACGCAGTATTTT
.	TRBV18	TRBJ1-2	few	CASSPSSLTPNYGYTF	TGTGCCAGCTCACCATCGAGCTTGACACCAAACTATGGCTACACCTTC
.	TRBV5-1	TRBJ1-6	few	CASSLETASPLHF	TGCGCCAGCAGCTTGGAAACAGCTTCACCCCTCCACTTT
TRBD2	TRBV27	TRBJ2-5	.	CASSFRTSGQETQYF	TGTGCCAGCAGTTTCCGGACTAGCGGTCAAGAGACCCAGTACTTC
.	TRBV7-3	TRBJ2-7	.	CASSSLVPYEQYF	TGTGCCAGCAGCTCACTGGTTCCCTACGAGCAGTACTTC
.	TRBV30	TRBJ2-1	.	CAWSVSYYNEQFF	TGTGCCTGGAGTGTGTCCTACTACAATGAGCAGTTCTTC
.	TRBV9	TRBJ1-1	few	CASSALTVNTEAFF	TGTGCCAGCAGCGCCTTGACAGTGAACACTGAAGCTTTCTTT
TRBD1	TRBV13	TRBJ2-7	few	CASSLLQGECEQYF	TGTGCCAGCAGCTTATTACAGGGGGAGTGCGAGCAGTACTTC
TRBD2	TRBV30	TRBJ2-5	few	CAWSLLAGQETQYF	TGTGCCTGGAGTCTCCTAGCGGGACAAGAGACCCAGTACTTC
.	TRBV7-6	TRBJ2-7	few	CASSLGSSSYEQYF	TGTGCCAGCAGCTTAGGCTCTAGCTCCTACGAGCAGTACTTC
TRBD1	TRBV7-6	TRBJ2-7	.	CASSTRTGAGEQYF	TGTGCCAGCAGCACCCGGACAGGTGCCGGCGAGCAGTACTTC
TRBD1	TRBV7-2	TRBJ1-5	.	CASSQGGFSNQPQHF	TGTGCCAGCAGCCAGGGGGGATTTAGCAATCAGCCCCAGCATTTT
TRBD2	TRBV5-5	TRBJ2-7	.	CASSQPLRTSGYEQYF	TGTGCCAGCAGCCAACCACTTCGGACTAGCGGATACGAGCAGTACTTC
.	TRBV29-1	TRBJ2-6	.	CSVVSWTRTNSGANVLTF	TGCAGCGTTGTTAGCTGGACACGTACTAACTCTGGGGCCAACGTCCTGACTTTC
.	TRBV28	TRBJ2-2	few	CASSRDSHGELFF	TGTGCCAGCAGCCGGGACTCTCACGGGGAGCTGTTTTTT
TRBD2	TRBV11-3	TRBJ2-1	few	CASSLVASGPYNEQFF	TGTGCCAGCAGCTTAGTGGCTAGCGGCCCCTACAATGAGCAGTTCTTC
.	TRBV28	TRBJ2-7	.	CASSSLPSTYEQYF	TGTGCCAGCAGTTCGCTTCCGTCTACCTACGAGCAGTACTTC
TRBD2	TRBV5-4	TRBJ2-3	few	CASSFLLAGGPDTQYF	TGTGCCAGCAGCTTCCTTTTAGCGGGAGGCCCAGATACGCAGTATTTT
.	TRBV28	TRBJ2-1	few	CASSFDSSYNEQFF	TGTGCCAGCAGTTTTGACAGCTCCTACAATGAGCAGTTCTTC
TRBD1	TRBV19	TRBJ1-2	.	CASSRPGTGNYGYTF	TGTGCCAGTAGTCGCCCCGGGACAGGAAACTATGGCTACACCTTC
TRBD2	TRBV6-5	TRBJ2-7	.	CASRGSGRVYEQYF	TGTGCCAGCAGGGGAAGCGGGAGGGTTTACGAGCAGTACTTC
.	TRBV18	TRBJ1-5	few	CASSQGRIDQPQHF	TGTGCCAGCTCACAGGGGCGGATCGATCAGCCCCAGCATTTT
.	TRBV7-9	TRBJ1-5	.	CASSPGGYSNQPQHF	TGTGCCAGCAGCCCGGGGGGGTATAGCAATCAGCCCCAGCATTTT
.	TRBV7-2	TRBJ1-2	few	CASSLVGWAGNGYTF	TGTGCCAGCAGCTTAGTCGGCTGGGCAGGGAATGGCTACACCTTC
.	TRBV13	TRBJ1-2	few	CASSLRGLYGYTF	TGTGCCAGCAGCTTACGGGGTCTCTATGGCTACACCTTC
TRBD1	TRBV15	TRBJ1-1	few	CATSTRQGDTEAFF	TGTGCCACCAGCACCCGACAGGGGGACACTGAAGCTTTCTTT
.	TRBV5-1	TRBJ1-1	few	CASTSLEGLNTEAFF	TGCGCCAGCACTTCTCTGGAGGGCTTGAACACTGAAGCTTTCTTT
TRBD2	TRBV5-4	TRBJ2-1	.	CASSFSTSGDNEQFF	TGTGCCAGCAGCTTCTCGACTAGCGGAGACAATGAGCAGTTCTTC
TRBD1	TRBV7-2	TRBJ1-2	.	CASSPGGGGFSGGYTF	TGTGCCAGCAGCCCGGGTGGAGGGGGCTTCTCCGGTGGCTACACCTTC
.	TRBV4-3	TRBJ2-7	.	CASSQRLSGAGYEQYF	TGCGCCAGCAGCCAACGCCTATCAGGGGCCGGGTACGAGCAGTACTTC
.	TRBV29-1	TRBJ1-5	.	CSVEGVGNQPQHF	TGCAGCGTTGAAGGGGTCGGGAATCAGCCCCAGCATTTT
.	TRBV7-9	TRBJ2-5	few	CASSLVQGGHETQYF	TGTGCCAGCAGCTTGGTACAGGGTGGGCATGAGACCCAGTACTTC
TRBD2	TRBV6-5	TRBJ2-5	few	CASTGLAGGTQYF	TGTGCCAGCACGGGACTAGCGGGGGGGACCCAGTACTTC
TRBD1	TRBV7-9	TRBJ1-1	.	CASSPPGQGRTEAFF	TGTGCCAGCAGCCCCCCCGGACAGGGGAGGACTGAAGCTTTCTTT
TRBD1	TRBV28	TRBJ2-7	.	CATSTGNYEQYF	TGTGCCACTTCGACAGGGAACTACGAGCAGTACTTC
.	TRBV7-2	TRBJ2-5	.	CASSLTGTLVETQYF	TGTGCCAGCAGCTTAACAGGGACGTTAGTGGAGACCCAGTACTTC
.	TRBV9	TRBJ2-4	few	CASSVQGYAKNIQYF	TGTGCCAGCAGCGTACAGGGCTACGCCAAAAACATTCAGTACTTC
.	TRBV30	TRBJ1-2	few	CAWSVRREVYGYTF	TGTGCCTGGAGTGTACGGCGGGAGGTCTATGGCTACACCTTC
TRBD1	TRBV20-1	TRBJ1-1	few	CSASGGTEAFF	TGCAGTGCTTCAGGGGGCACTGAAGCTTTCTTT
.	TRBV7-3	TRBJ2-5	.	CASSRDSGETQYF	TGTGCCAGCAGCCGTGACAGTGGAGAGACCCAGTACTTC
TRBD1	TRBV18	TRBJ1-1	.	CASSPADRDTEAFF	TGTGCCAGCTCACCCGCGGACAGGGACACTGAAGCTTTCTTT
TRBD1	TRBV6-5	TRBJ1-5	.	CASRPDRERDQPQHF	TGTGCCAGCAGACCCGACAGGGAGCGGGATCAGCCCCAGCATTTT
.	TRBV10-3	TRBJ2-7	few	CAISESSEYEQYF	TGTGCCATCAGTGAGTCTTCCGAGTACGAGCAGTACTTC
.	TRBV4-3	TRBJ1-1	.	CASSQDGMGPTEAFF	TGCGCCAGCAGCCAAGATGGCATGGGGCCCACTGAAGCTTTCTTT
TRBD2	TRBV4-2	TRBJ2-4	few	CASSQEVLAGGKNIQYF	TGTGCCAGCAGCCAAGAGGTACTAGCGGGAGGCAAAAACATTCAGTACTTC
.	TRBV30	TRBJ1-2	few	CAWGAGHGYTF	TGTGCCTGGGGGGCAGGGCATGGCTACACCTTC
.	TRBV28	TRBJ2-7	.	CASSRPKAGSDEQYF	TGTGCCAGCAGTCGACCCAAGGCAGGGTCCGACGAGCAGTACTTC
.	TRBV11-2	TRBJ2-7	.	CASSLVQRYEQYF	TGTGCCAGCAGCTTAGTACAGAGATACGAGCAGTACTTC
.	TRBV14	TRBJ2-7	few	CASSHISYGEQYF	TGTGCCAGCAGCCATATCTCCTACGGCGAGCAGTACTTC
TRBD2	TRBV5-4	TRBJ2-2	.	CASSSGTSVGELFF	TGTGCCAGCAGCTCCGGGACTAGCGTCGGGGAGCTGTTTTTT
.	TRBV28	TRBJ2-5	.	CASIRSASNKETQYF	TGTGCCAGCATTCGGTCTGCTTCCAATAAAGAGACCCAGTACTTC
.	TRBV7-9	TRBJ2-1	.	CASSLDPSSYNEQFF	TGTGCCAGCAGCTTAGACCCCAGCTCCTACAATGAGCAGTTCTTC
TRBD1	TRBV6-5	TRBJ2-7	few	CASSMRQGSYEQYF	TGTGCCAGCAGCATGAGACAGGGTTCCTACGAGCAGTACTTC
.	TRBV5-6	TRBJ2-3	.	CASSFSADTQYF	TGTGCCAGCAGCTTTAGTGCAGATACGCAGTATTTT
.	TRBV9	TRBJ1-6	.	CASSAREFNSPLHF	TGTGCCAGCAGCGCACGGGAATTCAATTCACCCCTCCACTTT
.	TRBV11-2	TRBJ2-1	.	CASSLDPLGSFEQFF	TGTGCCAGCAGCTTAGACCCTCTAGGTAGCTTTGAGCAGTTCTTC